Each of the 2 T cell receptor beta chains below was sequenced from the same sample in a study of graft-versus-host responses after intestinal transplantation. TCRdb's copy holds only in-frame clones and misses some; the assay was immunoSEQ multiplex PCR. Among 78,000 or so clones, about nine tenths were seen once, and the ten largest hold over 7%. No antigen has been assigned to these receptors. The specimen was unstimulated CD8+ T cells sorted from spleen or lymph node cells, collected before transplant. These receptors all stem from a human donor who was the organ donor for an intestinal transplant.

The chain has TRBV7-3 and TRBJ2-2, with D possibly matching TRBD1 (5 bases). CDR3 size: 13 residues. Germline-derived CDR1 and CDR2 are SGHTA and FQGTGA. Trimming stripped 5 bases from V and 4 bases from J, with 8 bases between. CDR3 loop: CASSLQGTGELFF. CDR3 nucleotides: TGTGCCAGCAGCCTTCAGGGCACCGGGGAGCTGTTTTTT.

The gene calls are TRBV28 and TRBJ2-7, with D unclear. This CDR3 is built from 14 residues. Germline lookup yields CDR1 MDHEN and CDR2 SYDVKM. Trimming left V 7 bases short and J 6 bases short, with 19 bases between. The CDR3 nucleotides read TGTGCCAGCAACCAAAGGACCCGTCCGGGCGAGCAGTACTTC. This codes for CASNQRTRPGEQYF.